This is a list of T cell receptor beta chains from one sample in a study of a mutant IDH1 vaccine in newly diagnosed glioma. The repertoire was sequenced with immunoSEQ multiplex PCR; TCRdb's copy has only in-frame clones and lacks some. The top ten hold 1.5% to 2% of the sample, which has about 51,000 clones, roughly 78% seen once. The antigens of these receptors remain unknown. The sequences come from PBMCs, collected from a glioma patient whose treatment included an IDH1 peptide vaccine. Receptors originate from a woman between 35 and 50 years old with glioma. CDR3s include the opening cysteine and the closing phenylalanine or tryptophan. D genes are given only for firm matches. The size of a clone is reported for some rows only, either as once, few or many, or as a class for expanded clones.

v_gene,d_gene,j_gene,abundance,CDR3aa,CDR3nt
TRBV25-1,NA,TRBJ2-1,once,CASRGANEQFF,TGTGCCAGCAGGGGGGCCAATGAGCAGTTCTTC
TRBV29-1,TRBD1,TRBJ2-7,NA,CSVTGTGYEQYF,TGCAGCGTTACCGGGACAGGCTACGAGCAGTACTTC
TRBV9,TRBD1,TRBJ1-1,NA,CASSVGDRKTYTEAFF,TGTGCCAGCAGCGTAGGGGACAGAAAAACTTACACTGAAGCTTTCTTT
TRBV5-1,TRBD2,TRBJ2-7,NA,CASRGLAGIYEQYF,TGCGCCAGCAGAGGACTAGCGGGGATTTACGAGCAGTACTTC
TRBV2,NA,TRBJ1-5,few,CASRAAGTGQPQHF,TGTGCCAGCAGGGCCGCCGGTACAGGTCAGCCCCAGCATTTT
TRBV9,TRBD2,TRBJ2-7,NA,CASSNPSGSYEQYF,TGTGCCAGCAGCAACCCTAGCGGGAGCTACGAGCAGTACTTC
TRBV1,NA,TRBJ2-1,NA,CTSSQWPLKRGGYNEQFF,TGCACCAGCAGCCAATGGCCCCTAAAGCGGGGGGGGTACAATGAGCAGTTCTTC
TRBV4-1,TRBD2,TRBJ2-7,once,CASSQVDLGLAGNNEQYF,TGCGCCAGCAGCCAAGTAGATCTCGGACTAGCAGGGAACAACGAGCAGTACTTC
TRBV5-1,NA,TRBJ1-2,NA,CASSLEGQGPYGYTF,TGCGCCAGCAGCTTGGAGGGCCAGGGACCCTATGGCTACACCTTC
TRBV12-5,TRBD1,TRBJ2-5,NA,CASGPDRGGTQYF,TGTGCTAGTGGCCCCGACAGGGGAGGGACCCAGTACTTC
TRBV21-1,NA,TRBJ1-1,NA,CASSKGGKEGAEAFF,TGTGCCAGCAGCAAAGGGGGGAAAGAGGGAGCTGAAGCTTTCTTT
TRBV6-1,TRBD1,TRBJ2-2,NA,CASGEGTGFAGELFF,TGTGCCAGCGGGGAAGGGACAGGGTTCGCCGGGGAGCTGTTTTTT
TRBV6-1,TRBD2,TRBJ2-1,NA,CASSEALLRGGFIGNEQFF,TGTGCCAGCAGTGAAGCACTGCTGCGGGGGGGGTTTATTGGCAATGAGCAGTTCTTC
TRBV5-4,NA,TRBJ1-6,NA,CASSLEQGSNSPLHF,TGTGCCAGCAGCTTGGAACAGGGCTCTAATTCACCCCTCCACTTT
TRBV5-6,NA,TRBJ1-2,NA,CASAIEANPFYGYTF,TGTGCCAGCGCTATTGAGGCGAACCCTTTTTATGGCTACACCTTC
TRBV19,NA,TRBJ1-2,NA,CASNDMADHPDGYTF,TGTGCCAGTAATGATATGGCAGACCACCCGGATGGCTACACCTTC
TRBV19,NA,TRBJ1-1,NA,CASTMGGLTEAFF,TGTGCCAGTACCATGGGGGGGCTCACTGAAGCTTTCTTT
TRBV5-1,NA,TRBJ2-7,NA,CASSLAPDFIYEQYF,TGCGCCAGCAGCTTGGCCCCGGACTTTATTTACGAGCAGTACTTC
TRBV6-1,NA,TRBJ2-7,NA,CASSARTESYEQYF,TGTGCCAGCAGTGCGAGGACAGAGTCCTACGAGCAGTACTTC
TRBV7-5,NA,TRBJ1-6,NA,CARSLRTRSPLHF,TGTGCCAGAAGCTTGAGGACACGATCACCCCTCCACTTT
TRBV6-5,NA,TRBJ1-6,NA,CASKRGSNSPLHF,TGTGCCAGCAAACGGGGTTCCAATTCACCCCTCCACTTT
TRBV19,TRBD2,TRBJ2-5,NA,CASSQLTSGGGRETQYF,TGTGCCAGTAGCCAGCTCACTAGCGGGGGGGGACGAGAGACCCAGTACTTC
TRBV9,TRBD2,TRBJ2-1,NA,CASSTDHGASGGNEQFF,TGTGCCAGCAGCACAGATCATGGGGCTAGCGGGGGCAATGAGCAGTTCTTC
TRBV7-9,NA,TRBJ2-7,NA,CASSFGATYEQYF,TGTGCCAGCAGCTTTGGGGCTACCTACGAGCAGTACTTC
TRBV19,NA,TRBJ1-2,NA,CASSILRDEGGLYGYTF,TGTGCCAGTAGTATTCTGAGGGACGAGGGGGGCCTATATGGCTACACCTTC
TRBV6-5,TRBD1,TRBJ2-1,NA,CASSGQAVSYNEQFF,TGTGCCAGCAGTGGACAGGCGGTTTCCTACAATGAGCAGTTCTTC
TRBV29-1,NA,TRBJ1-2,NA,CSVEAGSGGYTF,TGCAGCGTTGAAGCGGGGTCAGGTGGCTACACCTTC
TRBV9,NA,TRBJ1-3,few,CASSVTDSGNTIYF,TGTGCCAGCAGCGTTACAGACTCTGGAAACACCATATATTTT
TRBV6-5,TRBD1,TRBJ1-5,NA,CASSLGQGAQPQHF,TGTGCCAGCAGTCTCGGACAGGGGGCCCAGCCCCAGCATTTT
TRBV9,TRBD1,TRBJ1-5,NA,CASSARGHPSQPQHF,TGTGCCAGCAGCGCCAGGGGGCACCCTAGTCAGCCCCAGCATTTT
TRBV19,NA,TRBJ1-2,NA,CASSTGTQPGGYTF,TGTGCCAGTAGTACCGGGACCCAGCCTGGAGGCTACACCTTC
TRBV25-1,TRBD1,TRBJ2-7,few,CASRPGTDYEQYF,TGTGCCAGCAGGCCCGGGACAGACTACGAGCAGTACTTC
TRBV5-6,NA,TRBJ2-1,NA,CASSLKGRTLSEQFF,TGTGCCAGCAGCTTGAAGGGCCGAACCCTCAGTGAGCAGTTCTTC
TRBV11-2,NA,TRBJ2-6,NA,CAIRGGSGANVLTF,TGTGCCATCAGGGGGGGGTCTGGGGCCAACGTCCTGACTTTC
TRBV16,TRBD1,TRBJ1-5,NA,CASSLEDRDQPQHF,TGTGCCAGCAGCCTCGAGGACAGGGATCAGCCCCAGCATTTT
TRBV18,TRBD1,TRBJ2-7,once,CASSPAATGTYEQYF,TGTGCCAGCTCCCCAGCGGCGACAGGGACCTACGAGCAGTACTTC
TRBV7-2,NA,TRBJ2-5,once,CASSLDRTRETQYF,TGTGCCAGCAGCCTGGACAGAACTAGGGAGACCCAGTACTTC
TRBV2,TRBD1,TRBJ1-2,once,CASTSRGNYGYTF,TGTGCCAGCACGAGCAGGGGGAACTATGGCTACACCTTC
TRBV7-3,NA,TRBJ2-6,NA,CASSSSGAGANVLTF,TGTGCCAGCAGCTCCTCAGGGGCTGGGGCCAACGTCCTGACTTTC
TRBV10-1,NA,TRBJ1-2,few,CASSESRQYGYTF,TGCGCCAGCAGTGAGTCAAGACAGTATGGCTACACCTTC